The rows below give T cell receptor beta chains drawn from one sample of a study of T cell responses to AZD1222 COVID-19 vaccine. Measured with immunoSEQ multiplex PCR; TCRdb has only the in-frame clones, and not every one. The data show under 200,000 clones, over 70% seen once. Sequencing used peripheral blood, obtained on day 0 of MenACWY control vaccination. The receptors originated from an adult in good health. The CDR3 runs from the conserved cysteine through the conserved F or W. A D gene is named only where the DNA matches it firmly. Clone size, where shown, is once, few, many, or a class for clones that have expanded.

cdr3_length	d_call	clone_size	v_call	j_call	cdr3_nt	cdr3_aa
12	.	once	TRBV3-1/TRBV3-2	TRBJ1-4	TGTGCCAGCAGCCAAGGGTGGGAAAAACTGTTTTTT	CASSQGWEKLFF
13	.	.	TRBV27	TRBJ1-1	TGTGCCAGCAGTTTGGCGGAGAACACTGAAGCTTTCTTT	CASSLAENTEAFF
13	.	.	TRBV2	TRBJ2-7	TGTGCCAGCAGTGGCGACCAGGGAGGCGAGCAGTACTTC	CASSGDQGGEQYF
15	.	.	TRBV4-2	TRBJ2-7	TGTGCCAGCAGCCTAGGGGCCACAGGGTCCTACGAGCAGTACTTC	CASSLGATGSYEQYF
11	.	.	TRBV3-1/TRBV3-2	TRBJ2-1	TGTGCCAGCAGCCAGGGGAATGAGCAGTTCTTC	CASSQGNEQFF
15	.	few	TRBV7-2	TRBJ1-4	TGTGCCAGCAGCTTAGTGGGACACAGAAATGAAAAACTGTTTTTT	CASSLVGHRNEKLFF
14	.	.	TRBV7-2	TRBJ1-2	TGTGCCAGCAGCTCCCCATCGGACATCTATGGCTACACCTTC	CASSSPSDIYGYTF
14	.	.	TRBV10-1	TRBJ1-5	TGCGCCAGCATGGAGGGGACGGGCAATCAGCCCCAGCATTTT	CASMEGTGNQPQHF
16	TRBD1	medium-sized	TRBV27	TRBJ2-2	TGTGCCAGCAGTTCAACGCCGGGACAGGGCACCGGGGAGCTGTTTTTT	CASSSTPGQGTGELFF
15	TRBD1	once	TRBV6-6	TRBJ1-4	TGTGCCAGCAGTAACTCCGGGACAGGGCATGAAAAACTGTTTTTT	CASSNSGTGHEKLFF